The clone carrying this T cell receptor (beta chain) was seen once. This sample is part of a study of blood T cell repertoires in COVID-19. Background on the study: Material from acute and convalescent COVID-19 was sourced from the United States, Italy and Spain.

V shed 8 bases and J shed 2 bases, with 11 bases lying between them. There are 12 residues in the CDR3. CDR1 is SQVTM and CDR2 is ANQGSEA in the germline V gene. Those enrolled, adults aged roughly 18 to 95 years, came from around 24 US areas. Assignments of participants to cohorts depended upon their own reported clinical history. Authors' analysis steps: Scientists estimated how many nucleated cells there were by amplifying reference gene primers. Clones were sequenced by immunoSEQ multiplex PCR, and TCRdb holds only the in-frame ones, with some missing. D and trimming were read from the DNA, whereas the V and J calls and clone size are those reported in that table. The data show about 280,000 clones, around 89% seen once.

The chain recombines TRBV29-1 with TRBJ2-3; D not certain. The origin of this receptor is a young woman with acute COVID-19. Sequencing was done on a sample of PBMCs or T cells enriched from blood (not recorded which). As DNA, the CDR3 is TGCAGCATGACGCGGAACACAGATACGCAGTATTTT. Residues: CSMTRNTDTQYF.